The text below deals with one T cell receptor beta chain. This sample is part of a study of shared clonotypes between healthy human individuals. TCRdb's table, derived via immunoSEQ multiplex PCR, lists solely in-frame clones and lacks some. The sample holds over a million clones, 78% seen once. This TCR derives from a young man in good health. Some clones in this sample may be carry-over from other donors' samples. Sequences were obtained from memory CD4+ T cells from PBMCs. Noted subset: CD45RA-negative fraction.

The CDR3: CASSVFGLNTEAFF. The CDR3 coding sequence is TGTGCCAGCAGTGTATTCGGGCTGAACACTGAAGCTTTCTTT. The J gene is TRBJ1-1, the V gene TRBV2; no reliable D call. The CDR3 totals 14 residues. Trimming removed 4 bases from V and 0 bases from J, with 9 bases in between. Germline CDR1 SNHLY, CDR2 FYNNEI.